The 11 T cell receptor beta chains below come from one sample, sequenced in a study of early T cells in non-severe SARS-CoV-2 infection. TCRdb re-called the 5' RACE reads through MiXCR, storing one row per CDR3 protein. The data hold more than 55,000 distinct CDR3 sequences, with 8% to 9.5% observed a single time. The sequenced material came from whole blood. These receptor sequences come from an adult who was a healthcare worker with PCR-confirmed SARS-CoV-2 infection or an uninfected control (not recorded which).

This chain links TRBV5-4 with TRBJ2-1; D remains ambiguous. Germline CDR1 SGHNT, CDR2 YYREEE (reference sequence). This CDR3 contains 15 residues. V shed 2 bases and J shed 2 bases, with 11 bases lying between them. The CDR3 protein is CASSFARHAYNEQFF. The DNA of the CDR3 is TGTGCCAGCAGCTTTGCCCGTCACGCCTACAATGAGCAGTTCTTC.

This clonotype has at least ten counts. The CDR3 DNA sequence: TGTGCCAGCAGCTCCACAAGTGTAGATACGCAGTATTTT. It encodes CASSSTSVDTQYF. V is TRBV7-9 and J is TRBJ2-3; D unresolved. The V end lost 4 bases, the J end lost 5 bases, and 10 bases lay between the germline ends. Germline V CDR1 and CDR2: SEHNR, FQNEAQ (reference sequence). The CDR3 extends over 13 amino acids.

The CDR3 DNA is TGTGCCAGCAGACCCGAAGGACTAGCGGGGACCTCCTTAGGGTACGAGCAGTACTTC. It translates to CASRPEGLAGTSLGYEQYF. The chain employs TRBV6-6 and TRBJ2-7, with TRBD2 matching over 12 bases. Trimming took 6 bases from V and 4 from J; bases not matched to a gene: 19. Germline assignment: CDR1 MNHNY and CDR2 SVGAGI (reference sequence). This CDR3 region has 19 residues.

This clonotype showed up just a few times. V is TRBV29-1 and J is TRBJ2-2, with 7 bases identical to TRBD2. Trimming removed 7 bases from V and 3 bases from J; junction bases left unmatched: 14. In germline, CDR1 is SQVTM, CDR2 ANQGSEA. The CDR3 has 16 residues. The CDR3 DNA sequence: TGCAGCGCCACGGAGCGGGGTGGAGACCACACCGGGGAGCTGTTTTTT. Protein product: CSATERGGDHTGELFF.

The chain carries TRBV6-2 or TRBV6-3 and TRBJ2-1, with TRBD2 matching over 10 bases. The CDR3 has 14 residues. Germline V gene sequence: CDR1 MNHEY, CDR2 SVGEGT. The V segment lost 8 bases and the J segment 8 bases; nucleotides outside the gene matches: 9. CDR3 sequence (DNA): TGTGCCAGCCGGTTAGCGGGAGGCCGGGATGAGCAGTTCTTC. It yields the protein CASRLAGGRDEQFF.

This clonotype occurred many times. The CDR3: CASSLAGARSYTF. For the CDR3, the DNA is TGTGCCAGCAGCTTAGCAGGGGCAAGGAGCTACACCTTC. The rearrangement links TRBV7-9 to TRBJ1-2, with D perhaps TRBD1 (5 bases). The germline V gene has CDR1 SEHNR and CDR2 FQNEAQ (reference sequence). The CDR3 totals 13 residues. V dropped 0 bases and J dropped 9 bases, with 11 bases sitting between them.

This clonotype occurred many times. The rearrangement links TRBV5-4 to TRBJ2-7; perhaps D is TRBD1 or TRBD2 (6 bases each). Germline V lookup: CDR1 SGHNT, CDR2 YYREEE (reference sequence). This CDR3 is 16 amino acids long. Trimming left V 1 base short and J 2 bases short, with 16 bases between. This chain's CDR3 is CASSLKGGIQAYEQYF. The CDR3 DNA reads TGTGCCAGCAGCTTGAAGGGGGGAATACAGGCCTACGAGCAGTACTTC.

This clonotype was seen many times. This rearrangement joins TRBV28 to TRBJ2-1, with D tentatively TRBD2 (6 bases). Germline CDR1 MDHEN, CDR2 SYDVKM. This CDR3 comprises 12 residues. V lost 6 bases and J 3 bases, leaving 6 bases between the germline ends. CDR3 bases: TGTGCCAGCAGGACTAGCTACAATGAGCAGTTCTTC. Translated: CASRTSYNEQFF.

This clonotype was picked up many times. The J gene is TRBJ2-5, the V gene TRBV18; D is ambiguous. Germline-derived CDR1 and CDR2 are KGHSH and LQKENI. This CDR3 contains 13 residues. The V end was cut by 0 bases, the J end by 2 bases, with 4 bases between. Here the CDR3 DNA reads TGTGCCAGCTCACCACCGGTTCAAGAGACCCAGTACTTC. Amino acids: CASSPPVQETQYF.

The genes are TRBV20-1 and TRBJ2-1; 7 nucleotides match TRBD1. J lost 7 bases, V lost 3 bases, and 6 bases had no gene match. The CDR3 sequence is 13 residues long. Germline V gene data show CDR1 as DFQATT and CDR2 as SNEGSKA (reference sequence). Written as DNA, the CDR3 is TGCAGTGCTAGCGACAGGGTATGGAATGAGCAGTTCTTC. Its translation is CSASDRVWNEQFF.

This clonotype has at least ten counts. CDR3 bases: TGTGCCATCGCAGACAGGGGCCCCTACAATGAGCAGTTCTTC. Translation: CAIADRGPYNEQFF. V is TRBV10-3 and J is TRBJ2-1; 8 bases are shared with TRBD1. The ends lost 8 bases at V and 2 bases at J; junction bases unmatched: 5. The CDR3 is made up of 14 amino acids. Germline CDR1 ENHRY, CDR2 SYGVKD.